A single sample is the source of the 18 T cell receptor beta chains below, sequenced in a study of human T cells and chemical hapten exposure. Described time point: pre-sensitization, week 0. Treatment given: therapeutic diphenylcyclopropenone sensitization with weekly scalp DPC. TCRdb redid the calling of the RACE reads with MiXCR, one entry per CDR3 protein. The sample has about 98,000 distinct CDR3 sequences, less than 14% seen once. The sample here was whole blood, taken in connection with sensitization to the hapten diphenylcyclopropenone (DPC). All receptors come from a woman aged 55 to 70 with alopecia areata. Some clones in this sample may be carry-over from other donors' samples.

This clonotype was counted many times. The rearrangement links TRBV5-4 to TRBJ1-2; D remains unclear. Deletions cut 3 bases from V and 4 bases from J, with 7 bases between. This CDR3 comprises 12 residues. The germline V gene has CDR1 SGHNT and CDR2 YYREEE (reference sequence). CDR3 nucleotide sequence: TGTGCCAGCAGCTCGGATAGCTATGGCTACACCTTC. Residues: CASSSDSYGYTF.

This clonotype was counted many times. V usage is TRBV18 and J usage is TRBJ2-3, with 9 bases aligning to TRBD1. The CDR3 sequence is 14 residues long. Per the germline V gene, CDR1 is KGHSH and CDR2 is LQKENI. With V trimmed by 3 bases and J by 7 bases, 5 bases remained unmatched. CDR3 DNA: TGTGCCAGCTCACCGGGACAGGGCGTGAATACGCAGTATTTT. Encoded protein: CASSPGQGVNTQYF.

This clonotype has a handful of counts. V is TRBV7-8 and J is TRBJ1-2; no clear D gene. Deletions cut 2 bases from V and 7 bases from J, with 8 bases between. The CDR3 extends over 12 amino acids. Looked up from germline, CDR1 is SGHVS and CDR2 is FQNEAQ. CDR3 loop: CASSLRGSGYTF. The CDR3 DNA reads TGTGCCAGCAGCTTACGAGGCTCTGGCTACACCTTC.

The gene calls are TRBV12-3 or TRBV12-4 and TRBJ1-2; TRBD1 might be the D (5 bases). V lost 4 bases and J lost 10, with 16 bases in between. This CDR3 comprises 13 residues. DNA of the CDR3: TGTGCCAGCAGTTCCGGAGTGGGACTATCCTACACCTTC. This sequence encodes CASSSGVGLSYTF.

About this clonotype: One end of the junction varies from germline; a read error may be responsible. The chain has TRBV2 and TRBJ2-1; D unresolved. The V gene's germline CDR1 is SNHLY and CDR2 FYNNEI. The CDR3 length is 12 residues. CDR3 coding DNA: TGTGCCAGCAGTGACTCTAGAAATCACCGGGTCTTC. This gives the protein CASSDSRNHRVF.

At least ten counts were recorded for this clonotype. The chain combines TRBV12-3 or TRBV12-4 with TRBJ1-3, with D unresolved. The V and J ends lost 6 bases and 1 base respectively, with 16 bases between them. The CDR3 has 16 amino acids. The CDR3 loop is CASSLPPVGSGNTIYF. In DNA form, the CDR3 reads TGTGCCAGCAGCCTCCCACCGGTGGGGTCTGGAAACACCATATATTTT.

This clonotype was recorded at least ten times. The chain employs TRBV11-2 and TRBJ2-4; D is unclear. From germline, CDR1 is SGHAT and CDR2 FQNNGV. The CDR3 is 14 amino acids. Trimming took off 1 base at V and 4 bases at J, with 8 bases between the two ends. Here the CDR3 DNA reads TGTGCCAGCAGCTTAGGGCAGAAAAAAAACATTCAGTACTTC. Protein: CASSLGQKKNIQYF.

This clonotype has ten or more counts. DNA of the CDR3: TGTGCCAGCAGCTTAAGGTGGAGGGGAGAGACCCAGTACTTC. This sequence encodes CASSLRWRGETQYF. This chain links TRBV11-1 with TRBJ2-5; D possibly corresponds to TRBD2 (6 bases). This CDR3 is built from 14 residues. Germline CDR1 reads SGHAT; CDR2 reads FQDESV (reference sequence). Trimming removed 2 bases from V and 4 bases from J, with 11 bases in between.

A few counts support this clonotype. This rearrangement joins TRBV5-1 to TRBJ2-2, with TRBD1 matching 11 bases. This CDR3 is built from 16 residues. Trimming cost V 3 bases and J 4 bases; bases outside gene matches: 5. The V gene's germline CDR1 is SGHRS and CDR2 YFSETQ. As DNA, the CDR3 is TGCGCCAGCAGCTGGTCCGGGACAGGGGGCACCGGGGAGCTGTTTTTT. This gives the protein CASSWSGTGGTGELFF.

This clonotype was found many times. This chain connects TRBV11-2 to TRBJ2-4; tentative D call: TRBD1 (6 bases). The CDR3 sequence is 17 residues long. Trimming cost V 4 bases and J 0 bases, with 16 bases left between them. Germline loops: CDR1 SGHAT, CDR2 FQNNGV. The CDR3: CASSSLRTALAKNIQYF. CDR3 nucleotides: TGTGCCAGCAGCTCTTTAAGGACAGCACTAGCCAAAAACATTCAGTACTTC.

There are a few counts of this clonotype. The rearrangement joins TRBV3-1 to TRBJ2-1; D might be TRBD1 (6 bases). The V end was cut by 1 base, the J end by 4 bases, with 17 bases between. The V gene's germline CDR1 is LGHDT and CDR2 YNNKEL (reference sequence). This CDR3 spans 17 amino acids. In DNA form, the CDR3 reads TGTGCCAGCAGCCAAGCGGAACCGGGACACCCTTACAATGAGCAGTTCTTC. It specifies CASSQAEPGHPYNEQFF.

This clonotype was seen repeatedly, ten times or more. CDR3 nucleotide sequence: TGTGCCAGCAGCCCCCTTGAGACAGCGTCCTACGAGCAGTACTTC. This codes for CASSPLETASYEQYF. This chain joins TRBV9 and TRBJ2-7; maybe TRBD1 (5 bases). V lost 4 bases and J lost 1, with 15 bases in between. Germline CDR1 SGDLS, CDR2 YYNGEE. This CDR3 region has 15 residues. The whole variable domain, filled in from reference TRBV9 and TRBJ2-7, reads DSGVTQTPKHLITATGQRVTLRCSPRSGDLSVYWYQQSLDQGLQFLIQYYNGEERAKGNILERFSAQQFPDLHSELNLSSLELGDSALYFCASSPLETASYEQYFGPGTRLTVT.

This clonotype came up many times. V usage is TRBV7-9 and J usage is TRBJ1-1; D not resolved. The V and J ends lost 5 bases and 2 bases respectively, with 12 bases between them. This CDR3 contains 14 residues. Germline V gives CDR1 SEHNR, CDR2 FQNEAQ (reference sequence). Written as DNA, the CDR3 is TGTGCCAGCAGCCAAGCGGCGATCAACACTGAAGCTTTCTTT. Translation gives CASSQAAINTEAFF.

This clonotype occurred many times. The rearrangement joins TRBV7-9 to TRBJ2-2; D remains unclear. The CDR3 has 12 amino acids. The V and J ends lost 2 bases and 5 bases respectively, with 3 bases between them. Germline V gene data show CDR1 as SEHNR and CDR2 as FQNEAQ (reference sequence). This CDR3 reads CASSLQTGELFF. The CDR3 region has the DNA TGTGCCAGCAGCTTACAGACCGGGGAGCTGTTTTTT.

The chain is built from TRBV12-3 or TRBV12-4 and TRBJ2-1; no reliable D call. V was shortened by 3 bases and J by 3 bases, with 3 bases between the two germline ends. The CDR3 runs 12 residues. CDR3 residues: CASSFGYNEQFF. CDR3 nucleotide sequence: TGTGCCAGCAGTTTTGGCTACAATGAGCAGTTCTTC.

This clonotype occurred many times. The chain carries TRBV30 and TRBJ2-3; the D gene is possibly TRBD1 (6 bases). The CDR3 is 13 amino acids. V lost 4 bases to trimming and J lost 5 bases, with 13 bases between them. CDR1 is GTSNPN and CDR2 is SVGIG in the germline V gene (reference sequence). As DNA, the CDR3 is TGTGCCTGGAAGGCAGGGGTAGGAGATACGCAGTATTTT. This sequence encodes CAWKAGVGDTQYF. Using reference TRBV30 and TRBJ2-3 for the parts outside the CDR3, the full variable domain is SQTIHQWPATLVQPVGSPLSLECTVEGTSNPNLYWYRQAAGRGLQLLFYSVGIGQISSEVPQNLSASRPQDRQFILSSKKLLLSDSGFYLCAWKAGVGDTQYFGPGTRLTVL.

This clonotype was found a few times. The V gene is TRBV9, the J gene TRBJ2-2; TRBD2 matches at 8 bases. V lost 4 bases to trimming and J lost 7 bases; unmatched junction nucleotides: 9. Germline V gene sequence: CDR1 SGDLS, CDR2 YYNGEE. CDR3 size: 15 residues. The CDR3 DNA is TGTGCCAGCAGCCTCACCGGACTAGCTAGCGGGGAGCTGTTTTTT. Its translation is CASSLTGLASGELFF.

This clonotype has a count of ten or more. This chain connects TRBV9 to TRBJ2-7; D is perhaps TRBD1 (5 bases). Per germline, CDR1 SGDLS and CDR2 YYNGEE. This CDR3 region has 16 residues. Trimming removed 3 bases at V and 2 bases at J, with 18 bases between. DNA of the CDR3: TGTGCCAGCAGCGCCAGTAGGGAAGACAGCCCCTACGAGCAGTACTTC. This codes for CASSASREDSPYEQYF. Filled out from reference TRBV9 and TRBJ2-7, the complete variable domain reads DSGVTQTPKHLITATGQRVTLRCSPRSGDLSVYWYQQSLDQGLQFLIQYYNGEERAKGNILERFSAQQFPDLHSELNLSSLELGDSALYFCASSASREDSPYEQYFGPGTRLTVT.